Shown below are 23 T cell receptor beta chains from a single sample sequenced in a study of CD8+ T cells in alopecia areata. Sequencing templates came from extracted RNA that was reverse transcribed into cDNA. Clones were sequenced by immunoSEQ multiplex PCR, and TCRdb holds only the in-frame ones, with some missing. The repertoire has over 120,000 clones, around 49% of them found once; the top ten carry around 1%. Material: CD4+ T cells sorted from blood, obtained at week 0. Receptors were obtained from a human donor with alopecia areata.

This clone is a singleton in its sample. This chain connects TRBV20-1 to TRBJ1-2; D unresolved. Germline CDR1 is DFQATT and CDR2 is SNEGSKA (reference sequence). The CDR3 covers 10 residues. V was clipped by 6 bases and J by 4 bases, with 6 bases between them. The CDR3 DNA sequence: TGCAGTGCGTGGGGCTATGGCTACACCTTC. Encoded protein: CSAWGYGYTF.

The chain uses TRBV7-8 and TRBJ2-7; possibly TRBD1 or TRBD2 for D (6 bases each). The CDR3 runs to 12 residues. Germline V lookup: CDR1 SGHVS, CDR2 FQNEAQ. V lost 6 bases, J lost 12 bases, and 18 bases lay in between. CDR3 DNA: TGTGCCAGCAGACCCTTGGAGGGGGATCTGTACTTC. Its protein product is CASRPLEGDLYF.

The chain links TRBV27 to TRBJ2-2; no definite D call. There are 12 residues in the CDR3. V lost 3 bases and J 3 bases, leaving 2 bases between the germline ends. Per germline, CDR1 MNHEY and CDR2 SMNVEV (reference sequence). The CDR3 reads CASSFDTGELFF. For the CDR3, the DNA is TGTGCCAGCAGTTTTGACACCGGGGAGCTGTTTTTT.

A single count supports this clone. The rearrangement joins TRBV5-4 to TRBJ2-3; no reliable D call. V was cut by 5 bases and J by 0 bases, with 10 bases left in between. Germline lookup yields CDR1 SGHNT and CDR2 YYREEE (reference sequence). CDR3 size: 14 residues. The CDR3 coding sequence is TGTGCCAGCAGGATGTCGACTAGCACAGATACGCAGTATTTT. Its protein is CASRMSTSTDTQYF.

This rearrangement joins TRBV5-1 to TRBJ2-3, with TRBD1 matching 8 bases. Trimming cost V 0 bases and J 2 bases; bases outside gene matches: 2. The germline CDR1 and CDR2 sequences are SGHRS and YFSETQ. CDR3 size: 15 residues. The CDR3 DNA sequence: TGCGCCAGCAGCTTGGCAGGGGGCGACACAGATACGCAGTATTTT. It is translated as CASSLAGGDTDTQYF.

This clone has a handful of counts. The chain recombines TRBV30 with TRBJ2-2; tentative D call: TRBD2 (6 bases). The V gene's germline CDR1 is GTSNPN and CDR2 SVGIG (reference sequence). The CDR3 sequence is 13 residues long. The V end lost 3 bases, the J end lost 4 bases, and 9 bases lay between the germline ends. CDR3 region: CAWRSGFTGELFF. The CDR3 DNA reads TGTGCCTGGAGAAGCGGGTTCACCGGGGAGCTGTTTTTT.

This clone occurred a few times. The rearrangement links TRBV13 to TRBJ1-2, with TRBD1 matching over 8 bases. The trim removed 4 bases at V and 6 bases at J, leaving 7 bases unmatched. There are 14 residues in the CDR3. From germline, CDR1 is PRHDT and CDR2 FYEKMQ (reference sequence). CDR3 sequence (DNA): TGTGCCAGCAGCTCCACACTGACAGGGGATGGCTACACCTTC. Translated, it gives CASSSTLTGDGYTF. The entire variable domain, with the rest obtained from reference TRBV13 and TRBJ1-2, is as follows: AAGVIQSPRHLIKEKRETATLKCYPIPRHDTVYWYQQGPGQDPQFLISFYEKMQSDKGSIPDRFSAQQFSDYHSELNMSSLELGDSALYFCASSSTLTGDGYTFGSGTRLTVV.

This rearrangement joins TRBV6-5 to TRBJ2-2, with D unresolved. The CDR3 length is 12 residues. Germline V gene sequence: CDR1 MNHEY, CDR2 SVGAGI. V was pared by 8 bases and J by 11 bases, with 15 bases between. In nucleotides, the CDR3 is TGTGCCAGCCGCCTGGGCGATCGAGAGCTGTTTTTT. This translates into CASRLGDRELFF.

The chain combines TRBV13 with TRBJ2-7, with 7 nucleotides matching TRBD1. J was trimmed by 1 base and V by 6 bases; bases with no gene match: 6. Germline V gives CDR1 PRHDT, CDR2 FYEKMQ (reference sequence). CDR3 length: 14 amino acids. The CDR3 is CASRRTGDSYEQYF. As DNA, the CDR3 is TGTGCCAGCAGACGGACAGGTGATTCCTACGAGCAGTACTTC.

The chain carries TRBV6-5 and TRBJ1-5; the D is unclear. The CDR3 loop spans 15 amino acids. The ends were cut back, 5 bases at V and 2 bases at J, with 13 bases in the middle. CDR1 is MNHEY and CDR2 is SVGAGI in the germline V gene. Written as DNA, the CDR3 is TGTGCCAGCAGTAGGGATGGGTGGGGCAATCAGCCCCAGCATTTT. It encodes CASSRDGWGNQPQHF.

The rearrangement joins TRBV29-1 to TRBJ1-1, with 12 bases identical to TRBD1. With V trimmed by 6 bases and J by 1 base, 6 bases remained unmatched. The length of the CDR3 is 15 residues. Germline CDR1 is SQVTM and CDR2 is ANQGSEA. The CDR3 sequence is CSVDGTGGRNTEAFF. CDR3 in DNA: TGCAGCGTGGACGGGACAGGGGGCCGGAACACTGAAGCTTTCTTT.

The chain employs TRBV7-3 and TRBJ2-2; D uncertain. V lost 2 bases and J 7 bases, leaving 11 bases between the germline ends. The CDR3 runs to 14 residues. CDR1 and CDR2 from the germline V gene are SGHTA and FQGTGA. The CDR3, as DNA: TGTGCCAGCAGCTTAGGGCCTCCTGTCGGGGAGCTGTTTTTT. Its protein product is CASSLGPPVGELFF.

V and J are TRBV29-1 and TRBJ1-1; possible D gene TRBD1, 5 bases. Looked up from germline, CDR1 is SQVTM and CDR2 is ANQGSEA. V shed 3 bases and J shed 7 bases, with 15 bases lying between them. The CDR3 totals 13 residues. The CDR3 DNA reads as TGCAGCGTTGACCCCGGGGGGAAGGGTGAAGCTTTCTTT. This gives the protein CSVDPGGKGEAFF. Filled out from reference TRBV29-1 and TRBJ1-1, the complete variable domain reads SAVISQKPSRDICQRGTSLTIQCQVDSQVTMMFWYRQQPGQSLTLIATANQGSEATYESGFVIDKFPISRPNLTFSTLTVSNMSPEDSSIYLCSVDPGGKGEAFFGQGTRLTVV.

DNA for the CDR3: TGTGCCACCAGCAGACCACAGACACCGAATGAAAAACTGTTTTTT. This sequence encodes CATSRPQTPNEKLFF. The chain employs TRBV15 and TRBJ1-4; D ambiguous. V shed 2 bases and J shed 5 bases, with 12 bases lying between them. CDR3 size: 15 residues. CDR1 is LNHNV and CDR2 is YYDKDF in the germline V gene (reference sequence). Supplemented by reference TRBV15 and TRBJ1-4, the full variable domain reads DAMVIQNPRYQVTQFGKPVTLSCSQTLNHNVMYWYQQKSSQAPKLLFHYYDKDFNNEADTPDNFQSRRPNTSFCFLDIRSPGLGDTAMYLCATSRPQTPNEKLFFGSGTQLSVL.

V and J are TRBV6-1 and TRBJ2-1; 7 bases fit TRBD2. This CDR3 comprises 15 residues. With V trimmed by 7 bases and J by 5 bases, 11 bases remained unmatched. Germline CDR1 MNHNS, CDR2 SASEGT. The CDR3 loop reads CASKIAGGLNNEQFF. For the CDR3, the DNA is TGTGCCAGCAAAATAGCGGGTGGGTTAAACAATGAGCAGTTCTTC.

This clone occurred a few times. The J gene is TRBJ1-3, the V gene TRBV4-3; possibly TRBD1 for D (5 bases). Trimming pared 1 base from V and 0 bases from J, leaving 16 bases between. CDR1 and CDR2 from the germline V gene are LGHNA and YSLEER. The CDR3 loop spans 18 amino acids. CDR3 region: CASSQGPLRGSSGNTIYF. The CDR3 nucleotides read TGCGCCAGCAGCCAAGGTCCATTACGGGGGAGCTCTGGAAACACCATATATTTT.

The chain couples TRBV7-2 to TRBJ2-3; D call uncertain. V was clipped by 5 bases and J by 6 bases, with 12 bases between them. Germline lookup yields CDR1 SGHTA and CDR2 FQGNSA. The CDR3 covers 13 residues. The CDR3 DNA sequence: TGTGCCAGCAGCCCCCGGATCCTCGATACGCAGTATTTT. This gives the protein CASSPRILDTQYF.

In nucleotides, the CDR3 is TGCAGCGTAATCGCAAGCTCCTACGAGCAGTACTTC. This translates into CSVIASSYEQYF. The chain employs TRBV29-1 and TRBJ2-7; the D is unclear. Trimming stripped 6 bases from V and 0 bases from J, with 9 bases between. Germline CDR1 is SQVTM and CDR2 is ANQGSEA. The CDR3 covers 12 residues.

The V gene is TRBV6-1, the J gene TRBJ1-1, with TRBD1 identical over 8 bases. Germline loops: CDR1 MNHNS, CDR2 SASEGT. After removal of 10 bases from V and 4 bases from J, the junction contained 8 bases not matched to a gene. The CDR3 loop spans 13 amino acids. CDR3 nucleotides: TGTGCCACGCGGACAGGGCTTGTCACTGAAGCTTTCTTT. Its protein product is CATRTGLVTEAFF.

The V call is TRBV29-1, the J call TRBJ2-1; the D is unclear. The CDR3 is 15 amino acids. CDR1 SQVTM and CDR2 ANQGSEA come from the germline V gene. V was trimmed by 7 bases and J by 3 bases, leaving 19 bases between them. The CDR3 DNA follows: TGCAGCGCTGATCCGTCCGGCGGAAACTACAATGAGCAGTTCTTC. It encodes CSADPSGGNYNEQFF.

The V call is TRBV28, the J call TRBJ2-7; TRBD1 aligns across 9 bases. The length of the CDR3 is 13 residues. Germline CDR1 MDHEN, CDR2 SYDVKM. V was pared by 7 bases and J by 5 bases, with 6 bases of the junction left unmatched. The CDR3: CASTHRGRNEQYF. CDR3 DNA sequence: TGTGCCAGCACTCACAGGGGGCGCAACGAGCAGTACTTC.

This clone has a single count. V and J are TRBV10-3 and TRBJ2-7; 11 bases match TRBD2. The CDR3 spans 18 residues. Trimming removed 2 bases from V and 3 bases from J; junction bases left unmatched: 12. Germline V CDR1 and CDR2: ENHRY, SYGVKD. This chain's CDR3 is CAISETATSGISYYEQYF. For the CDR3, the DNA is TGTGCCATCAGTGAGACTGCGACTAGCGGGATCTCTTACTACGAGCAGTACTTC.

This clone was seen a few times. V is TRBV6-6 and J is TRBJ1-2; tentative D call: TRBD1 (6 bases). The length of the CDR3 is 12 residues. The V and J ends lost 10 bases and 6 bases respectively, with 15 bases between them. The V gene's germline CDR1 is MNHNY and CDR2 SVGAGI (reference sequence). The CDR3 DNA reads TGTGCCACCCGTGGGGGGCAACATGGCTACACCTTC. It encodes CATRGGQHGYTF.